This is a list of T cell receptor beta chains from one sample in a study of blood T cell repertoires in COVID-19. Profiling relied on immunoSEQ multiplex PCR, and the TCRdb table lists in-frame clones only, not all of them. This sample has 85,000 to 120,000 clones, with roughly nine tenths found just once. Material for sequencing was peripheral blood. The receptors shown here come from a woman in her fifties or sixties with COVID-19, enrolled during active disease. Both conserved end residues are part of each CDR3. D genes are given only for firm matches.

cdr3_length,j_call,d_call,v_call,cdr3_aa
17,TRBJ2-3,TRBD2,TRBV5-1,CASSLGTSGEGTDTQYF
14,TRBJ1-6,TRBD1,TRBV19,CASGTAEYNSPLHF
14,TRBJ1-2,TRBD1,TRBV19,CASRLIRDRADYTF
10,TRBJ2-2,NA,TRBV6-5,CASRAGELFF
15,TRBJ1-1,TRBD1,TRBV19,CASSADRDMNTEAFF
14,TRBJ2-2,NA,TRBV7-9,CASSPFPGTGELFF
14,TRBJ2-3,TRBD2,TRBV11-2,CASSPGGSTDTQYF
17,TRBJ2-1,TRBD2,TRBV6-2/TRBV6-3,CASSYSGTSGIYNEQFF
16,TRBJ2-1,TRBD1,TRBV12-5,CASGLYTGQRDNEQFF
13,TRBJ2-7,NA,TRBV3-1/TRBV3-2,CASSQGRRGEQYF
15,TRBJ1-1,NA,TRBV15,CATSRDQLQNTEAFF
14,TRBJ1-1,NA,TRBV3-1/TRBV3-2,CASSHGEGFTEAFF
15,TRBJ2-1,NA,TRBV5-1,CASSLMAGAVNEQFF
15,TRBJ2-7,TRBD2,TRBV11-3,CASSSLAGSTQEQYF
16,TRBJ1-5,NA,TRBV5-5,CASSLGSHTGNQPQHF